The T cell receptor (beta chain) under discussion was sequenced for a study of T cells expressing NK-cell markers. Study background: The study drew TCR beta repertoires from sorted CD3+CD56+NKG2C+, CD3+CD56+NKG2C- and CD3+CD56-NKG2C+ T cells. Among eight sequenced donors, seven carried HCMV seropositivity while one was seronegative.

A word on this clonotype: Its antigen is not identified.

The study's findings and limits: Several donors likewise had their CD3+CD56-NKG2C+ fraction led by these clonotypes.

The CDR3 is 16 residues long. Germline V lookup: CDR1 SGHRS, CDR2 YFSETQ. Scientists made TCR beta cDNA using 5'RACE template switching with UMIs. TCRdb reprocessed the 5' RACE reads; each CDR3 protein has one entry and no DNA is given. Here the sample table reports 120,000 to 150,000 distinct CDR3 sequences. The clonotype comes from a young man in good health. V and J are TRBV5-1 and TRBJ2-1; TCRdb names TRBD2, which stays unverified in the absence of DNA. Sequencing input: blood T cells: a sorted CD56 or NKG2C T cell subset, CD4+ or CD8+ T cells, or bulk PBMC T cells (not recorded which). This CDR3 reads CASSLGDGTLYNEQFF.